One TCR beta chain is described in this entry. Its antigen is not known. Cells were stimulated with CMV-infected fibroblast lysates at 8 to 10 ug/mL. Memory cells lacking CD40L and CD69 with high CD45RO were sorted. This entry is derived from a study of persistence of HIV-infected CD4 T cells. Sequencing used immunoSEQ version 4 in survey mode. Clones were read by immunoSEQ multiplex PCR, and TCRdb kept only the in-frame ones, dropping some. This table has some 31,000 clones, roughly four fifths appearing once. The CDR3 runs to 15 residues. Trimming pared 4 bases from V and 5 bases from J, leaving 17 bases between. From germline, CDR1 is MNHEY and CDR2 SMNVEV (reference sequence).

The chain is built from TRBV27 and TRBJ1-2; no clear D. The sample consisted of CD4+ T cells sorted from PBMCs after 18-hour stimulation, taken from a patient who received antiretroviral therapy. This clonotype was sampled from an adult man with HIV who was CMV-seropositive. The CDR3: CASSSPRTGSYGYTF. The CDR3 DNA reads TGTGCCAGCAGTTCCCCCCGGACCGGGAGTTATGGCTACACCTTC.